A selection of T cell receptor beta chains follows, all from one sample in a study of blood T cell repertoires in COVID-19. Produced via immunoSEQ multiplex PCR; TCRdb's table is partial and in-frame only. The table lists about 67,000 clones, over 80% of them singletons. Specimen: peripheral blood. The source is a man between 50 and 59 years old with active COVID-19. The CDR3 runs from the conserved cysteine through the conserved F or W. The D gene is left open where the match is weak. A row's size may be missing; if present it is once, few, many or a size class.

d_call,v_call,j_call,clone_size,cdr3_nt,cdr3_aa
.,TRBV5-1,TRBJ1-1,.,TGCGCCAGCAGCCCGGGGTTCCACACTGAAGCTTTCTTT,CASSPGFHTEAFF
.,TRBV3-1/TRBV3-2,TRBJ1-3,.,TGTGCCAGCAGCCAAGACCTCACGGGAGTTGGAAACACCATATATTTT,CASSQDLTGVGNTIYF
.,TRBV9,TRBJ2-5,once,TGTGCCAGCAGCGTAGGCGACCCGGAGAAGGAGACCCAGTACTTC,CASSVGDPEKETQYF
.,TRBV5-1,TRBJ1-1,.,TGCGCCAGCAGCTTCCTAGGGGCTGAAGCTTTCTTT,CASSFLGAEAFF
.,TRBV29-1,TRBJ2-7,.,TGCAGCGTTGAAGGTAGCGGCACTACGTCCTACGAGCAGTACTTC,CSVEGSGTTSYEQYF
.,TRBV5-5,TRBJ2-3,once,TGTGCCAGCAGCTTGTCGGGACTCACAGATACGCAGTATTTT,CASSLSGLTDTQYF
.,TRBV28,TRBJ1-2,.,TGTGCCAGCAGTCCCCATAGTACAGGGAAAATGGATGGCTACACCTTC,CASSPHSTGKMDGYTF
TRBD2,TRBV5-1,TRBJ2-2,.,TGCGCCAGCAGCCGACTTACGCCGGGAGGGAGGCCCGGGGAGCTGTTTTTT,CASSRLTPGGRPGELFF
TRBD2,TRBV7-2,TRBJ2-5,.,TGTGCCAGCAGCCTGGGACTAGCGGGGGGGCCTCAGGAGACCCAGTACTTC,CASSLGLAGGPQETQYF
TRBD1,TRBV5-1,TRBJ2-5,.,TGCGCCAGCAGCCCAGGGGGGACAGGGGTAGAGACCCAGTACTTC,CASSPGGTGVETQYF
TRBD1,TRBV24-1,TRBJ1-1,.,TGTGCCACCAGGGATGACAGGGGAAACACTGAAGCTTTCTTT,CATRDDRGNTEAFF
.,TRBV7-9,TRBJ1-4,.,TGTGCCAGCAGCGTATCACAGGGAAATGAAAAACTGTTTTTT,CASSVSQGNEKLFF
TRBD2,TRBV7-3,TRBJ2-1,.,TGTGCCAGCAGCCCCGGGGCTAGCGGGAGGAGCTCCTACAATGAGCAGTTCTTC,CASSPGASGRSSYNEQFF
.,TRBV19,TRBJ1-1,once,TGTGCCAGTAGTATGATGGGGGGCACTGAAGCTTTCTTT,CASSMMGGTEAFF
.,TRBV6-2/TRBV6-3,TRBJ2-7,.,TGTGCCAGCAGCCAGGGAGCCTACGAGCAGTACTTC,CASSQGAYEQYF
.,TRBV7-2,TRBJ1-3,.,TGTGCCAGCAGCTTTTCGGCGGGACTCAGCTCTGGAAACACCATATATTTT,CASSFSAGLSSGNTIYF
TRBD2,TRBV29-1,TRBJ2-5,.,TGCAGCGTTGGAAGGGGACTAGCCTCAGAGACCCAGTACTTC,CSVGRGLASETQYF
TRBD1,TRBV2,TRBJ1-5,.,TGTGCCAGCAGCCAACAGGGGATCCTTAGCAATCAGCCCCAGCATTTT,CASSQQGILSNQPQHF
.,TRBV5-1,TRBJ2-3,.,TGCGCCAGCAGCGACGATCCGCATTTTCGGGTTACGCAGTATTTT,CASSDDPHFRVTQYF
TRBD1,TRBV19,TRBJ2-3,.,TGTGCCAGTAGTTTTAAGGGACAGGGGGTGAATACGCAGTATTTT,CASSFKGQGVNTQYF
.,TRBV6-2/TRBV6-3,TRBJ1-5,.,TGTGCCAGCAGTTACCCCCCCTACAGAAGCAATCAGCCCCAGCATTTT,CASSYPPYRSNQPQHF
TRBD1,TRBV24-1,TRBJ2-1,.,TGTGCCACCAGTGGTTCGCAGGGGGCGGGAAATGAGCAGTTCTTC,CATSGSQGAGNEQFF
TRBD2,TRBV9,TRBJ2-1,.,TGTGCCAGCAGCGGACTAGCGGGGGGGCCCCAAGAGCAGTTCTTC,CASSGLAGGPQEQFF
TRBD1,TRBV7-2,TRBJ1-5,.,TGTGCCAGCAGCCGGACAGGGGCCGGCAATCAGCCCCAGCATTTT,CASSRTGAGNQPQHF
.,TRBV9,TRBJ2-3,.,TGTGCCAGCAGCCAACGCCAGGGCCCATACACAGATACGCAGTATTTT,CASSQRQGPYTDTQYF
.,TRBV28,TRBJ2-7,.,TGTGCCAGCAGTTTTCGGTTGAGAGGGCCCTACGAGCAGTACTTC,CASSFRLRGPYEQYF
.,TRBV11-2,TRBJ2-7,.,TGTGCCAGCAGCTTGACAGAGACCTACGAGCAGTACTTC,CASSLTETYEQYF
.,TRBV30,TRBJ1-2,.,TGTGCCTGGAGTGTACAACAATCGGGGAGCTATGGCTACACCTTC,CAWSVQQSGSYGYTF
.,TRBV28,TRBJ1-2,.,TGTGCCAGCAGTTATGGGCCCCAGGGGAACTATGGCTACACCTTC,CASSYGPQGNYGYTF
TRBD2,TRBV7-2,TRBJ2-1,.,TGTGCCAGCAGCCATCGGGACTACCCATACAATGAGCAGTTCTTC,CASSHRDYPYNEQFF
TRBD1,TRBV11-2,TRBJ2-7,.,TGTGCCAGCAGCTTCCAATCCGGGACAGGGGGTACCTACGAGCAGTACTTC,CASSFQSGTGGTYEQYF
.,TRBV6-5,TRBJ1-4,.,TGTGCCAGTTTAAGAGTAAAACTGTTTTTT,CASLRVKLFF
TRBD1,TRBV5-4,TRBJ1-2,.,TGTGCCAGCACCCCCGGGACAGGGGGCGCGTGGGGCTACACCTTC,CASTPGTGGAWGYTF
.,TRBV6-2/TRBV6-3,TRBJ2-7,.,TGTGCCAGCAGTTCGGGGGTGAGGTATTCTTACGAGCAGTACTTC,CASSSGVRYSYEQYF
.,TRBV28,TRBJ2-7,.,TGTGCCAGCAGTTTCAGGGAATCCTCTCAATCGTACGAGCAGTACTTC,CASSFRESSQSYEQYF
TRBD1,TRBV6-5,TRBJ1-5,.,TGTGCCAGCAGCAGGGGGAGCAATCAGCCCCAGCATTTT,CASSRGSNQPQHF
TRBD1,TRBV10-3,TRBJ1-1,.,TGTGCCATCAGGGAGACAGGGGGCATTGAAGCTTTCTTT,CAIRETGGIEAFF
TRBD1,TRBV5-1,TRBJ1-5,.,TGCGCCAGCAACCCGACAGGGTCAAATCAGCCCCAGCATTTT,CASNPTGSNQPQHF
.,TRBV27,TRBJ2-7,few,TGTGCCAGCAGTTTACTAGGGGATGGGGGGGGGCCTCCCTACGAGCAGTACTTC,CASSLLGDGGGPPYEQYF
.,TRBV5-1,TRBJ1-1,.,TGCGCCAGCACCCCCTCCGTGAACACTGAAGCTTTCTTT,CASTPSVNTEAFF
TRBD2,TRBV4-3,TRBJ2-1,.,TGCGCCAGCAGCCAAGATCTCCTGGCGGGGGGGCGGAATGAGCAGTTCTTC,CASSQDLLAGGRNEQFF
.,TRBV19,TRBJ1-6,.,TGTGCCAGTAGTATAATCGGGCAGGGTGGTAATTCACCCCTCCACTTT,CASSIIGQGGNSPLHF
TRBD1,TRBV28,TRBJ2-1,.,TGTGCCAGCAGTTCCAAATTATACCGGACAGGATATCTGGACAGGGCGAATGAGCAGTTCTTC,CASSSKLYRTGYLDRANEQFF
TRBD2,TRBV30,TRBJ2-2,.,TGTGCCTGGAAACCTGGACTAGCGGGAGTTGTCACCGGGGAGCTGTTTTTT,CAWKPGLAGVVTGELFF
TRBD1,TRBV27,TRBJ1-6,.,TGTGCCAGCAGTCGCTACAGGGGGGGGGATTCACCCCTCCACTTT,CASSRYRGGDSPLHF
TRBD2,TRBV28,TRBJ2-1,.,TGTGCCAGCAGGGGGAGGGACGGATACAATGAGCAGTTCTTC,CASRGRDGYNEQFF
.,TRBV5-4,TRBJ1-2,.,TGTGCCAGCAGCCCCGGACAGACTAACTATGGCTACACCTTC,CASSPGQTNYGYTF
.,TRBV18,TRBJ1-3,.,TGTGCCAGCTCCGAATATAGGGACATCTCTGGAAACACCATATATTTT,CASSEYRDISGNTIYF
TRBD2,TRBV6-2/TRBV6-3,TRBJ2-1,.,TGTGCCAGCAGCCGACCTGGACTAGCGGGGTACAATGAGCAGTTCTTC,CASSRPGLAGYNEQFF
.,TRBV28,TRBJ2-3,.,TGTGCCAGCAGTTTCCCGGGTGGAAGTGTGCGAGGCACAGATACGCAGTATTTT,CASSFPGGSVRGTDTQYF
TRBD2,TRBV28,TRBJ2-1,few,TGTGCCAGCAGGTTAACAGCGGGGGGCTACGTAGGCAATGAGCAGTTCTTC,CASRLTAGGYVGNEQFF
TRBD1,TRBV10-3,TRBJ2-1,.,TGTGCCATCACGGACAGGGACAGCAATGAGCAGTTCTTC,CAITDRDSNEQFF
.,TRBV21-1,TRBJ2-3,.,TGTGCCAGCAGCAGTAAAAGCGGAATCCCCTATAGCACAGATACGCAGTATTTT,CASSSKSGIPYSTDTQYF
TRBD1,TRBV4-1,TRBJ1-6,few,TGCGCCAGCAGCCAGGGTACAGGGGGCTATAATTCACCCCTCCACTTT,CASSQGTGGYNSPLHF
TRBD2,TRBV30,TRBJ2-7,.,TGTGCCTCCCTTAGCGGGAAATCCTACGAGCAGTACTTC,CASLSGKSYEQYF